This record looks at one TCR beta chain sequence and its context. Only a few counts were recorded for this clone. The target of this receptor is not known. No per-base quality is available; no much larger clone lies one base away. TCRbeta CDR3 regions were amplified from genomic DNA using the immunoSEQ Assay, a bias-controlled multiplex PCR. From the authors' description of their analysis: The number of nucleated cells in each sample was estimated from the amplification of reference gene primers within the assay. To quantify the absolute abundance of each unique TCRbeta CDR3 rearrangement, sequence reads were collapsed and filtered. Productive Simpson clonality was computed per sample as the square root of Simpson's diversity index over productive rearrangements. Held by TCRdb, this immuneACCESS table contains in-frame sequences only and omits some clones. Under half of the omission traces to an unresolved V gene where checked; the cause of the rest is unknown. V and J calls and clone size are given by that table; D and trimming were obtained from the DNA. The sample table shows about 430,000 clones, and roughly 84% are seen once. In total, the top ten clones hold about 1.5% of the sample.

The data were obtained in a study of blood T cell repertoires in COVID-19 (dated by TCRdb to the early 2020s). For context, the study as a whole: Samples covering the acute and convalescent phases of COVID-19 were provided by collaborators in the United States, Italy and Spain. The material from the prospective study consisted of cDNA or gDNA derived from T cells, B-cell-depleted T cells, or PBMCs. Subjects who had been exposed to COVID-19, were actively infected with it, or had recovered from it provided the deeply sampled blood TCRbeta repertoires that made up the dataset. The repertoires were made available in a free public database intended to serve as a resource for research on the immune response to SARS-CoV-2. The samples were drawn from the first 160 participants of the ongoing ImmuneRACE study and from 950 to 1,500 subjects provided by 6 global collaborators. The sample metadata nearly always contained a de-identified subject ID, COVID-19 status, age in years and sex. Where available, HLA class I and class II types were obtained from metadata supplied by the sample provider rather than from assay-based typing.

General conclusions and limits of the study: The quantity of clinical and demographic metadata differed by source and by participant and was supplied without curation.

Participants in the prospective study were aged about 18 to 90 years, lived in some 24 United States geographic areas, and enrolled through a virtual design. In the prospective study, cohorts were assigned on the basis of participant-reported clinical history obtained from a screening survey and a study questionnaire. Exposed participants had been in contact, within 2 weeks of entering the study, with a person who had a PCR-confirmed or clinician-diagnosed case of COVID-19. Each participant in the prospective study had whole blood, serum and a nasopharyngeal or oropharyngeal swab collected by mobile phlebotomists. Additional blood draws and questionnaires over a roughly two-month period could optionally be provided by prospective study participants. Before DNA extraction, blood samples from the prospective study were shipped at room temperature or frozen. This TCR derives from a woman aged 18 to 35 who had been exposed to COVID-19. Sequencing used PBMCs or T cells enriched from blood (not recorded which).

DNA sequence: TGTGCCAGCAGTTTCAGCAGGGCAACCTCTGGAAACACCATATATTTT. Its protein is CASSFSRATSGNTIYF. The chain is encoded by TRBV27 joined to TRBJ1-3; tentative D gene TRBD1, with 5 bases matching. V is reduced by 3 bases and J by 0 bases, leaving a spacing of 12 bases between them. The germline V gene (reference sequence) gives CDR1 as MNHEY and CDR2 as SMNVEV. CDR3 length: 16 amino acids, cysteine to phenylalanine. Kept here is only the CDR3 DNA, which spans 48 bases and is read in frame from base 1.